These 9 T cell receptor beta chains came from one sample sequenced in a study of blood T cell repertoires in COVID-19. Sequenced by immunoSEQ multiplex PCR; TCRdb stores in-frame clones only, minus some. The table lists approximately 150,000 clones, around nine tenths of them singletons, with under 9% in the top ten. Sequences were obtained from peripheral blood. These TCRs come from a woman in her forties or fifties with active or convalescent COVID-19.

This clone was picked up a small number of times. The chain employs TRBV28 and TRBJ1-5, with TRBD1 matching 7 bases. The CDR3 has 15 residues. Trimming took 7 bases from V and 7 from J; bases not matched to a gene: 13. The germline gives CDR1 MDHEN, CDR2 SYDVKM. The CDR3 sequence: CASTQLGQGGQPQHF. The CDR3 region has the DNA TGTGCCAGCACCCAACTGGGGCAGGGGGGACAGCCCCAGCATTTT.

This clone was detected many times. The chain employs TRBV7-9 and TRBJ1-5; tentative D call: TRBD1 (5 bases). The CDR3 has 13 residues. The V end lost 1 base, the J end lost 5 bases, and 6 bases lay between the germline ends. From germline, CDR1 is SEHNR and CDR2 FQNEAQ (reference sequence). The CDR3 reads CASSLEGDQPQHF. Written as DNA, the CDR3 is TGTGCCAGCAGCTTAGAAGGGGATCAGCCCCAGCATTTT.

The CDR3: CASSPTRTGELFF. CDR3 DNA: TGTGCCAGCAGTCCGACTAGGACCGGGGAGCTGTTTTTT. This chain joins TRBV28 and TRBJ2-2; TRBD2 might be the D (6 bases). V gave up 5 bases and J gave up 5 bases, with 9 bases separating them. The CDR3 loop spans 13 amino acids. Germline CDR1 and CDR2: MDHEN and SYDVKM.

The genes are TRBV5-4 and TRBJ1-1; the D gene is possibly TRBD1 (5 bases). The CDR3 contains 15 residues. With 0 bases removed from V and 7 bases from J, the gap between germline ends came to 16 bases. In germline, CDR1 is SGHNT, CDR2 YYREEE (reference sequence). CDR3 DNA sequence: TGTGCCAGCAGCTTGGTTCAGGGCAGGGCTCGTGAAGCTTTCTTT. Amino acids: CASSLVQGRAREAFF.

The chain couples TRBV19 to TRBJ1-3, with D uncertain. The V gene's germline CDR1 is LNHDA and CDR2 SQIVND (reference sequence). Trimming shortened V by 4 bases and J by 0 bases, and 13 bases separated the two germline ends. This CDR3 spans 16 amino acids. The CDR3 loop is CASSRARGSSGNTIYF. The CDR3 DNA sequence: TGTGCCAGTAGTAGGGCCCGTGGAAGCTCTGGAAACACCATATATTTT.

This chain joins TRBV30 and TRBJ1-1; D ambiguous. CDR3 size: 13 residues. Germline lookup yields CDR1 GTSNPN and CDR2 SVGIG (reference sequence). The V end lost 3 bases, the J end lost 1 base, and 9 bases lay between the germline ends. Here the CDR3 DNA reads TGTGCCTGGAGCGAGAACCCGAACACTGAAGCTTTCTTT. It is translated as CAWSENPNTEAFF.

The V gene is TRBV6-5, the J gene TRBJ1-1; D is perhaps TRBD1 (5 bases). The CDR3 spans 16 residues. CDR1 and CDR2 from the germline V gene are MNHEY and SVGAGI. The ends were cut back, 0 bases at V and 4 bases at J, with 15 bases in the middle. The CDR3 sequence: CASSYSRGGGSTEAFF. The DNA of the CDR3 is TGTGCCAGCAGTTACTCTAGGGGCGGCGGTAGCACTGAAGCTTTCTTT.

The chain uses TRBV21-1 and TRBJ1-1; the D call in the table, TRBD1, was not verified against the DNA. TRBV21-1 is recorded as a pseudogene. CDR3 size: 14 residues. As DNA, the CDR3 is TGTGCCAGCAGCAAAATGGGCAGGGGAGATGAAGCTTTCTTT. Its protein product is CASSKMGRGDEAFF.

This clone came up a few times. V is TRBV30 and J is TRBJ2-3; TRBD2 aligns across 7 bases. V was pared by 1 base and J by 0 bases, with 19 bases of the junction left unmatched. CDR3 length: 20 amino acids. The germline V gene encodes CDR1 GTSNPN and CDR2 SVGIG (reference sequence). CDR3 amino acids: CAWSGITTGTIYTSTDTQYF. Written as DNA, the CDR3 is TGTGCCTGGAGTGGAATAACAACCGGGACTATCTACACTAGCACAGATACGCAGTATTTT.